This TCR beta chain derives from a study of read filtering for tumor transcriptome and immune sequencing. V dropped 7 bases and J dropped 3 bases, with 11 bases sitting between them. CDR1 SQVTM and CDR2 ANQGSEA come from the germline V gene. The CDR3 is made up of 12 amino acids. The library was built from about 370 ng RNA with molecular barcoded adaptors for alpha/delta and beta/gamma chains. TCRdb re-called the reads through MiXCR, storing one row per CDR3 protein. Of fewer than 150,000 distinct CDR3 sequences in the sample, about an eighth were seen once. This clonotype was recorded at least ten times.

The sequencing input was a population of CD138-negative cells sorted from bone marrow. The chain employs TRBV29-1 and TRBJ2-3, with a weak D call TRBD1 (6 bases). The TCR was taken from a donor aged 40 or older with multiple myeloma. The CDR3 bases are TGCAGCGACCTCGGACAGACAGATACGCAGTATTTT. This encodes CSDLGQTDTQYF.